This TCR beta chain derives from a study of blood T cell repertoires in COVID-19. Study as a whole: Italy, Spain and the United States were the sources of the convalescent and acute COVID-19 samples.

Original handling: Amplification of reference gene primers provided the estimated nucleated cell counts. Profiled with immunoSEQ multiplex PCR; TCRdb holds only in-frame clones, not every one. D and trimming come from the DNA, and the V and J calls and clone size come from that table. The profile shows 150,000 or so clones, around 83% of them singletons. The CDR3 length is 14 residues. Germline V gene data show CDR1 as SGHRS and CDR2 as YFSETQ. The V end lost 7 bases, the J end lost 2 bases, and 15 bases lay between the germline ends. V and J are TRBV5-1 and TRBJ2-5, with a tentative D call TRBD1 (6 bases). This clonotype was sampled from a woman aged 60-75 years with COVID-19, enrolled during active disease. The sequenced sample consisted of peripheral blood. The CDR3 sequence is CASGGVRGQETQYF. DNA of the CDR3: TGCGCCAGCGGGGGAGTCAGGGGACAAGAGACCCAGTACTTC.